Listed here are 8 T cell receptor beta chains from one sample, sequenced in a study of T cell responses to AZD1222 COVID-19 vaccine. Sequenced by immunoSEQ multiplex PCR; TCRdb stores in-frame clones only, minus some. Altogether approximately 150,000 clones are present, 80% to 95% being singletons, with the ten largest covering 5% to 6.5%. Source: peripheral blood, taken 28 days after the second AZD1222 dose. The receptors stem from an adult who received the AZD1222 COVID-19 vaccine.

This sequence joins TRBV28 and TRBJ2-7; the D gene could be TRBD1 or TRBD2 (5 bases each). Trimming shortened V by 6 bases and J by 5 bases, and 11 bases separated the two germline ends. Germline CDR1 is MDHEN and CDR2 is SYDVKM. CDR3 length: 12 residues. This CDR3 is CASRPGAHEQYF. CDR3 DNA sequence: TGTGCCAGCAGGCCCGGGGCGCACGAGCAGTACTTC.

J is TRBJ1-6 and V is TRBV19; D is perhaps TRBD1 (6 bases). The CDR3 consists of 18 residues. Germline V gene data show CDR1 as LNHDA and CDR2 as SQIVND (reference sequence). The V end was cut by 3 bases, the J end by 7 bases, with 22 bases between. DNA of the CDR3: TGTGCCAGTAGTATTCAAAGGGGGGGGACTGGCCGAAATTCACCCCTCCACTTT. Translation gives CASSIQRGGTGRNSPLHF.

The chain uses TRBV28 and TRBJ2-2; D ambiguous. Trimming left V 7 bases short and J 1 base short, with 10 bases between. The CDR3 is 14 residues long. Looked up from germline, CDR1 is MDHEN and CDR2 is SYDVKM. CDR3 loop: CASTAGGNTGELFF. DNA of the CDR3: TGTGCCAGCACCGCCGGCGGGAACACCGGGGAGCTGTTTTTT.

This chain links TRBV30 with TRBJ1-3; no clear D gene. This CDR3 is built from 11 residues. The germline gives CDR1 GTSNPN, CDR2 SVGIG (reference sequence). The V and J ends lost 0 bases and 7 bases respectively, with 4 bases between them. The CDR3 loop reads CAWSVWNTIYF. In nucleotides, the CDR3 is TGTGCCTGGAGTGTGTGGAACACCATATATTTT.

This chain connects TRBV11-3 to TRBJ2-1; D remains ambiguous. The CDR3 spans 12 residues. Germline V gene lookup returns CDR1 SGHNT and CDR2 YENEEA. V lost 2 bases and J lost 7, with 6 bases in between. The DNA of the CDR3 is TGTGCCAGCAGCTTAATTGGGAATGAGCAGTTCTTC. Amino acid sequence: CASSLIGNEQFF.

This chain uses TRBV20-1 with TRBJ2-7; possibly TRBD2 for D (6 bases). CDR3 length: 11 residues. Trimming took 6 bases from V and 4 from J, leaving 10 bases between them. Germline CDR1 reads DFQATT; CDR2 reads SNEGSKA (reference sequence). The CDR3 loop reads CSASAGYEQYF. Here the CDR3 DNA reads TGCAGTGCATCCGCGGGGTACGAGCAGTACTTC.

This chain joins TRBV19 and TRBJ2-3; D is ambiguous. The CDR3 extends over 19 amino acids. The V end was cut by 3 bases, the J end by 0 bases, with 22 bases between. Looked up from germline, CDR1 is LNHDA and CDR2 is SQIVND (reference sequence). Here the CDR3 DNA reads TGTGCCAGTAGTATTTTTGGGGTCCCCCCACCAACTAGCACAGATACGCAGTATTTT. It yields the protein CASSIFGVPPPTSTDTQYF.

The chain is built from TRBV18 and TRBJ1-6; the D gene is possibly TRBD1 (5 bases). With 6 bases removed from V and 8 bases from J, the gap between germline ends came to 20 bases. The CDR3 totals 16 residues. Germline-derived CDR1 and CDR2 are KGHSH and LQKENI. CDR3 residues: CASSPGTALGDSPLHF. The CDR3, as DNA: TGTGCCAGCTCCCCAGGGACGGCATTGGGAGATTCACCCCTCCACTTT.